The 8 T cell receptor beta chains reported below all come from one sample, sequenced in a study of blood T cell repertoires in COVID-19. Profiling relied on immunoSEQ multiplex PCR, and the TCRdb table lists in-frame clones only, not all of them. The top ten clones hold 15% to 20% of a sample with 150,000 to 200,000 clones, about 72% of them seen once. Sequencing was carried out using PBMCs or T cells enriched from blood (not recorded which). The source of these receptors is a woman aged 45-59 years who had recovered from COVID-19.

In DNA form, the CDR3 reads TGTGCCAGCAGCCCCTCCCCGACAGGGGAAAGCGAGCAGTACTTC. Protein product: CASSPSPTGESEQYF. The rearrangement joins TRBV5-4 to TRBJ2-7, with 8 bases identical to TRBD1. With V trimmed by 4 bases and J by 6 bases, 12 bases remained unmatched. The CDR3 length is 15 residues. Germline CDR1 SGHNT, CDR2 YYREEE (reference sequence). The full variable domain, completed using reference TRBV5-4 and TRBJ2-7, is ETGVTQSPTHLIKTRGQQVTLRCSSQSGHNTVSWYQQALGQGPQFIFQYYREEENGRGNFPPRFSGLQFPNYSSELNVNALELDDSALYLCASSPSPTGESEQYFGPGTRLTVT.

This clone was counted a single time. The chain has TRBV7-3 and TRBJ2-3; unclear D gene. Trimming took off 8 bases at V and 5 bases at J, with 5 bases between the two ends. The CDR3 length is 10 residues. Germline V gene data show CDR1 as SGHTA and CDR2 as FQGTGA. CDR3: CASGGDTQYF. CDR3 DNA: TGTGCCAGCGGCGGAGATACGCAGTATTTT.

This chain joins TRBV9 and TRBJ2-4, with 9 positions matching TRBD1. The CDR3 is made up of 14 amino acids. Germline loops: CDR1 SGDLS, CDR2 YYNGEE. Trimming cost V 4 bases and J 8 bases; bases outside gene matches: 7. The CDR3 loop is CASSPGTGSDIQYF. The CDR3 coding sequence is TGTGCCAGCAGCCCTGGGACAGGGAGCGACATTCAGTACTTC.

This sequence joins TRBV5-6 and TRBJ2-7; D not resolved. The V end lost 4 bases, the J end lost 2 bases, and 4 bases lay between the germline ends. The CDR3 is 11 amino acids. Germline loops: CDR1 SGHDT, CDR2 YYEEEE. CDR3 bases: TGTGCCAGCAGCCGCGCCTACGAGCAGTACTTC. Residues: CASSRAYEQYF.

This chain joins TRBV3-1 (or the pseudogene TRBV3-2) and TRBJ1-3, with D unresolved. CDR1 is LGHDT, CDR2 YNNKEL, per germline (reference sequence). The CDR3 length is 14 residues. V shed 4 bases and J shed 1 base, with 8 bases lying between them. This CDR3 reads CASSPGNSGNTIYF. CDR3 nucleotide sequence: TGTGCCAGCAGCCCCGGGAATTCTGGAAACACCATATATTTT.

The V gene is TRBV9, the J gene TRBJ1-2; maybe TRBD1 (6 bases). Per germline, CDR1 SGDLS and CDR2 YYNGEE. This CDR3 is built from 14 residues. V dropped 3 bases and J dropped 4 bases, with 13 bases sitting between them. The CDR3 region is CASSGRQEVYGYTF. The DNA of the CDR3 is TGTGCCAGCAGCGGACGACAGGAGGTCTATGGCTACACCTTC. Combining the CDR3 with reference TRBV9 and TRBJ1-2 gives the whole variable domain DSGVTQTPKHLITATGQRVTLRCSPRSGDLSVYWYQQSLDQGLQFLIQYYNGEERAKGNILERFSAQQFPDLHSELNLSSLELGDSALYFCASSGRQEVYGYTFGSGTRLTVV.

The J gene is TRBJ2-6, the V gene TRBV3-1 (or the pseudogene TRBV3-2); 11 bases match TRBD1. Germline V lookup: CDR1 LGHDT, CDR2 YNNKEL (reference sequence). V trimming: 3 bases; J trimming: 3 bases; junction bases outside the gene matches: 4. The CDR3 contains 17 residues. The CDR3 DNA reads TGTGCCAGCAGCCAGGGACAGGGGGTTGGTGGGGCCAACGTCCTGACTTTC. This sequence encodes CASSQGQGVGGANVLTF.

The rearrangement joins TRBV7-3 to TRBJ2-1, with 13 bases that match TRBD2. Germline-derived CDR1 and CDR2 are SGHTA and FQGTGA. The CDR3 runs 16 residues. V shed 6 bases, J shed 0 bases, and the junction held 2 bases outside the gene matches. CDR3 DNA sequence: TGTGCCAGCAGGAGGACTAGCGGGAGCTCCTACAATGAGCAGTTCTTC. Protein sequence: CASRRTSGSSYNEQFF.